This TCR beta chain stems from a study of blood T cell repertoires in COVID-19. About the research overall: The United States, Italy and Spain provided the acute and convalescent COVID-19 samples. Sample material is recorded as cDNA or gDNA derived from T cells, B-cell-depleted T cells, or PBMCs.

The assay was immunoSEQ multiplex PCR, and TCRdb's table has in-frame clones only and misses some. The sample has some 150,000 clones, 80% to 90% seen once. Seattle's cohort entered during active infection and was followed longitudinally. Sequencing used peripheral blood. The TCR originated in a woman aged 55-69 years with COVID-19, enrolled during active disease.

CDR3 protein: CASSLEGTGFSPLHF. Here the CDR3 DNA reads TGTGCCAGCAGCTTAGAAGGGACAGGGTTTTCACCCCTCCACTTT. This sequence joins TRBV7-3 and TRBJ1-6; 9 positions agree with TRBD1. Germline CDR1 and CDR2: SGHTA and FQGTGA. There are 15 residues in the CDR3. The J segment lost 9 bases and the V segment lost 2 bases, leaving 5 bases of the junction unmatched.